This is a list of T cell receptor beta chains from one sample in a study of post-analysis software for immune sequencing data. TCRdb re-called the PCR reads with MiXCR, one entry per CDR3 protein. Here the sample spans approximately 360,000 distinct CDR3 sequences, 30% to 45% being singletons. The sample comprised blood. Source of these receptors: a girl aged 10-17 years with multiple sclerosis. CDR3s include the opening cysteine and the closing phenylalanine or tryptophan. The order of the fields is D gene, V gene, J gene, clone size, CDR3 protein, CDR3 DNA. The D gene is left open where the match is weak. Not every row has a clone size; where given, it reads once, few, many or a size class.

d_call: TRBD1; v_call: TRBV10-3; j_call: TRBJ1-2; clone_size: few; cdr3_aa: CAISESPGGYYGYTF; cdr3_nt: TGTGCCATCAGTGAGTCGCCAGGGGGATACTATGGCTACACCTTC
d_call: -; v_call: TRBV5-1; j_call: TRBJ2-3; clone_size: -; cdr3_aa: CASSLVAGGTSTDTQYF; cdr3_nt: TGCGCCAGCAGCTTGGTGGCAGGTGGTACTAGCACAGATACGCAGTATTTT
d_call: -; v_call: TRBV6-1; j_call: TRBJ1-2; clone_size: -; cdr3_aa: CAGSEGGRGSMGYTF; cdr3_nt: TGTGCCGGCAGTGAAGGGGGACGGGGGAGTATGGGCTACACCTTC
d_call: -; v_call: TRBV29-1; j_call: TRBJ1-4; clone_size: -; cdr3_aa: CSVEVGSPDEKLFF; cdr3_nt: TGCAGCGTTGAAGTGGGCAGCCCGGATGAAAAACTGTTTTTT
d_call: -; v_call: TRBV5-1; j_call: TRBJ2-3; clone_size: many; cdr3_aa: CASSLAGAGTDTQYF; cdr3_nt: TGCGCCAGCAGCTTGGCGGGGGCCGGCACAGATACGCAGTATTTT
d_call: -; v_call: TRBV4-3; j_call: TRBJ2-7; clone_size: few; cdr3_aa: CASSQEQGHEQYF; cdr3_nt: TGCGCCAGCAGCCAAGAACAGGGCCACGAGCAGTACTTC
d_call: -; v_call: TRBV12-3/TRBV12-4; j_call: TRBJ2-3; clone_size: -; cdr3_aa: CASSPQVVRSTDTQYF; cdr3_nt: TGTGCCAGCAGTCCCCAGGTCGTGAGGAGCACAGATACGCAGTATTTT
d_call: TRBD1; v_call: TRBV12-3/TRBV12-4; j_call: TRBJ1-5; clone_size: few; cdr3_aa: CASSDRGGNQPQHF; cdr3_nt: TGTGCCAGCAGCGACAGGGGAGGCAATCAGCCCCAGCATTTT
d_call: -; v_call: TRBV7-9; j_call: TRBJ1-5; clone_size: -; cdr3_aa: CASSLEDTNQPQHF; cdr3_nt: TGTGCCAGCAGCTTAGAGGACACCAATCAGCCCCAGCATTTT
d_call: -; v_call: TRBV7-2; j_call: TRBJ2-3; clone_size: -; cdr3_aa: CASSISGSDTQYF; cdr3_nt: TGTGCCAGCTCGATCAGCGGGTCAGATACGCAGTATTTT
d_call: -; v_call: TRBV5-6; j_call: TRBJ2-1; clone_size: few; cdr3_aa: CASSLVPGQYNEQFF; cdr3_nt: TGTGCCAGCAGCTTGGTGCCCGGGCAGTACAATGAGCAGTTCTTC
d_call: -; v_call: TRBV7-2; j_call: TRBJ2-7; clone_size: many; cdr3_aa: CASSLAGGGYEQYF; cdr3_nt: TGTGCCAGCAGCTTAGCTGGTGGGGGGTACGAGCAGTACTTC
d_call: TRBD1; v_call: TRBV20-1; j_call: TRBJ1-2; clone_size: -; cdr3_aa: CSARDTYRGGYTF; cdr3_nt: TGCAGTGCTAGAGATACGTACAGGGGCGGCTACACCTTC
d_call: -; v_call: TRBV7-9; j_call: TRBJ2-3; clone_size: -; cdr3_aa: CASSPPARGGTDTQYF; cdr3_nt: TGTGCCAGCAGTCCCCCCGCCAGGGGAGGGACAGATACGCAGTATTTT
d_call: -; v_call: TRBV6-6; j_call: TRBJ2-3; clone_size: -; cdr3_aa: CASSYLPGPDTQYF; cdr3_nt: TGTGCCAGCAGTTATCTGCCAGGGCCCGATACGCAGTATTTT
d_call: TRBD1; v_call: TRBV7-8; j_call: TRBJ2-7; clone_size: few; cdr3_aa: CASSLGRDRVSYEQYF; cdr3_nt: TGTGCCAGCAGCTTAGGGCGGGACAGGGTCTCCTACGAGCAGTACTTC
d_call: TRBD1; v_call: TRBV6-6; j_call: TRBJ2-3; clone_size: few; cdr3_aa: CASSHGTAPGDTQYF; cdr3_nt: TGTGCCAGCAGCCACGGGACAGCCCCTGGGGATACGCAGTATTTT
d_call: -; v_call: TRBV5-1; j_call: TRBJ1-1; clone_size: -; cdr3_aa: CASSDSLGAYTEAFF; cdr3_nt: TGCGCCAGCAGCGATTCTTTGGGGGCTTACACTGAAGCTTTCTTT
d_call: TRBD2; v_call: TRBV4-2; j_call: TRBJ2-7; clone_size: -; cdr3_aa: CASSQEGLASEQYF; cdr3_nt: TGTGCCAGCAGCCAAGAGGGACTAGCCAGCGAGCAGTACTTC
d_call: -; v_call: TRBV20-1; j_call: TRBJ1-1; clone_size: -; cdr3_aa: CSARVTGILANEAFF; cdr3_nt: TGCAGTGCTAGAGTAACAGGGATTTTGGCGAATGAAGCTTTCTTT
d_call: TRBD2; v_call: TRBV20-1; j_call: TRBJ2-3; clone_size: few; cdr3_aa: CSAALWAGGSTDTQYF; cdr3_nt: TGCAGTGCGGCTTTATGGGCGGGGGGCTCCACAGATACGCAGTATTTT
d_call: -; v_call: TRBV6-6; j_call: TRBJ2-1; clone_size: many; cdr3_aa: CASSWDNYNEQFF; cdr3_nt: TGTGCCAGCAGTTGGGACAACTACAATGAGCAGTTCTTC
d_call: -; v_call: TRBV29-1; j_call: TRBJ1-1; clone_size: -; cdr3_aa: CSVWDRTPNTEAFF; cdr3_nt: TGCAGCGTCTGGGATCGAACACCCAACACTGAAGCTTTCTTT
d_call: -; v_call: TRBV5-5; j_call: TRBJ1-2; clone_size: few; cdr3_aa: CASSWEAGGYGYTF; cdr3_nt: TGTGCCAGCAGCTGGGAGGCCGGGGGGTATGGCTACACCTTC
d_call: TRBD1; v_call: TRBV24-1; j_call: TRBJ2-5; clone_size: -; cdr3_aa: CATASGTGVETQYF; cdr3_nt: TGTGCCACAGCCAGCGGGACAGGGGTAGAGACCCAGTACTTC
d_call: TRBD1; v_call: TRBV5-5; j_call: TRBJ2-7; clone_size: -; cdr3_aa: CASRITGAPGEQYF; cdr3_nt: TGTGCCAGCAGGATTACAGGGGCGCCGGGAGAGCAGTACTTC